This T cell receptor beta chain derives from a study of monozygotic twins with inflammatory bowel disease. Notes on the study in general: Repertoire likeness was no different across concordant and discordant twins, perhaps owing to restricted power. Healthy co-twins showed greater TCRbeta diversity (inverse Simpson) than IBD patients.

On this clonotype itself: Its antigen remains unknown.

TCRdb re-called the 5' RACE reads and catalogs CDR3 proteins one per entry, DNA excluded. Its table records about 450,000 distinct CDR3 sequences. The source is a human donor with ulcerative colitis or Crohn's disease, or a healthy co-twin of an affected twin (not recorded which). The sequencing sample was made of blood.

The CDR3 sequence: CSARPSGGALLNEQFF. The chain links TRBV20-1 to TRBJ2-1; TCRdb reports TRBD2, a call that lacks DNA to check it against. CDR3 size: 16 residues. Germline CDR1 DFQATT, CDR2 SNEGSKA (reference sequence).